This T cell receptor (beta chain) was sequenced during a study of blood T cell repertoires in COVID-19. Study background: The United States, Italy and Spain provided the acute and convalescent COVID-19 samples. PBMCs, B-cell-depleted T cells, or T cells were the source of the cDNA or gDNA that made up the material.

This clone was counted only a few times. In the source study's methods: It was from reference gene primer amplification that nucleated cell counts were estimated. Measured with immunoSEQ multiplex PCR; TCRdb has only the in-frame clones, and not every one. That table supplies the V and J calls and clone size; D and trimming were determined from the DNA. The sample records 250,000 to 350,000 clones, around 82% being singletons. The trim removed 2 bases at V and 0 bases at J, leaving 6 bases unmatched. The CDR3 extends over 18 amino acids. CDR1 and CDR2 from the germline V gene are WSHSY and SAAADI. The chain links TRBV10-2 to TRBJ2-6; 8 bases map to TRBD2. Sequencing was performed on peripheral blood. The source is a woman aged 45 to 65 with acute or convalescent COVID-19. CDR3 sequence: CASSERLAGGSGANVLTF. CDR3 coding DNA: TGCGCCAGCAGTGAGAGGCTAGCGGGCGGCTCTGGGGCCAACGTCCTGACTTTC.